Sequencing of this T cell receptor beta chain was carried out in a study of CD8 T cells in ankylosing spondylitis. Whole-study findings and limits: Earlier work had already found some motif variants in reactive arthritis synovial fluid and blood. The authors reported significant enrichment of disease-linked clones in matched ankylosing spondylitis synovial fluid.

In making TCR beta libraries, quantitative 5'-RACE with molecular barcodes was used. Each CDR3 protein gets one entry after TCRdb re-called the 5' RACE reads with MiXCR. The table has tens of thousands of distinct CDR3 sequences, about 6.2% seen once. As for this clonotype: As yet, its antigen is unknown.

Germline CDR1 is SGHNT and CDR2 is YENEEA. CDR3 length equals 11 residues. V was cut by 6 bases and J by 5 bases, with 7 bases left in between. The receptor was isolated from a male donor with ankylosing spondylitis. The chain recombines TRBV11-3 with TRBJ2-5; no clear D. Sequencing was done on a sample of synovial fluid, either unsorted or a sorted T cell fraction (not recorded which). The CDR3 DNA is TGTGCCAGCAGTTCCCCGGAGACCCAGTACTTC. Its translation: CASSSPETQYF.